This paragraph covers one T cell receptor (beta chain) sequence. Antigen unknown. This sample is drawn from a study of CD8+ T cells in alopecia areata. Reverse transcription of extracted RNA yielded cDNA, which provided the sequencing template. Clones were sequenced by immunoSEQ multiplex PCR, and TCRdb holds only the in-frame ones, with some missing. Among more than 90,000 clones listed, 50% to 75% were seen once. The CDR3 runs to 15 residues. After removal of 5 bases from V and 1 base from J, the junction contained 6 bases not matched to a gene. Germline CDR1 and CDR2: SNHLY and FYNNEI. Treatment indicated: oral pan-JAK inhibitor, 5-10 mg twice daily. Broader study findings: Persistence in scalp and blood during tofacitinib was observed for many expanded lesional clones.

The TCR comes from a human donor with alopecia areata. V gene TRBV2 combines with J gene TRBJ2-7; TRBD1 aligns across 9 bases. Sequenced material: CD8+ T cells sorted from blood, taken at week 4, from a patient treated with tofacitinib. The CDR3 region has the DNA TGTGCCAGCAGTTGGGGACAGGGCAATTCCTACGAGCAGTACTTC. Its translation is CASSWGQGNSYEQYF.